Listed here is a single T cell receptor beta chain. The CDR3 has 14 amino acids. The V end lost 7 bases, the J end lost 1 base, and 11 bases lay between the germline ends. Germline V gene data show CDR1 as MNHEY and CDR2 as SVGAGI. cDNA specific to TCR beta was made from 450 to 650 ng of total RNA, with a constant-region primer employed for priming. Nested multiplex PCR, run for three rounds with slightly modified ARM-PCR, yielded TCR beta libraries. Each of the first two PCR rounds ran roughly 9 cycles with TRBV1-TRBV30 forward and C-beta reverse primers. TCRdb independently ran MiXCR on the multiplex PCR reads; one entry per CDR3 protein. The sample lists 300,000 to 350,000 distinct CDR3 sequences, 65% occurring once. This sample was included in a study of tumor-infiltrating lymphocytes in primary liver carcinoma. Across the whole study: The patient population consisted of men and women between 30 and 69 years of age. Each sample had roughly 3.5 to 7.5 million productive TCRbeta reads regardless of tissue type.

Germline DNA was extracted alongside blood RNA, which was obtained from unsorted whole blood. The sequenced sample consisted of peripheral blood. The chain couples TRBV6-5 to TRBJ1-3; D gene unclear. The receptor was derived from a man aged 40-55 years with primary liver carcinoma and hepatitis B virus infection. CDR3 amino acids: CASIRSGSGNTIYF. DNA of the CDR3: TGTGCCAGCATCCGGTCGGGTTCTGGAAACACCATATATTTT.